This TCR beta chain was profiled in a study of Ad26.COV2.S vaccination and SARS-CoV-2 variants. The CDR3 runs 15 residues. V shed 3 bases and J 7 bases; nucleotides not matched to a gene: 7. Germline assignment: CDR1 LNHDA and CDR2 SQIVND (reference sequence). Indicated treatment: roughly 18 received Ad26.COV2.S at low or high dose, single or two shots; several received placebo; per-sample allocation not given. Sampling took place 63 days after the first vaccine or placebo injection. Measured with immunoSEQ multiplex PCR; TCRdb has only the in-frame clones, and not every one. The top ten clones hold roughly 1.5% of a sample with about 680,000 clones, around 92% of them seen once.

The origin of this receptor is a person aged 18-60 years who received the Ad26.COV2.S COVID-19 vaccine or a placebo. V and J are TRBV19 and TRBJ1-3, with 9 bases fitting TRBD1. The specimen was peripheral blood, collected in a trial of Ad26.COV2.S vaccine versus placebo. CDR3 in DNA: TGTGCCAGTAGTATCGACAGGGGGACCCCCAACACCATATATTTT. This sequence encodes CASSIDRGTPNTIYF.